This record looks at one T cell receptor beta chain sequence and its context. This sample stems from a study of shared clonotypes between healthy human individuals. Cells designated naive CD8 were CD45RO-negative and were positively selected for CCR7, with terminally differentiated effector memory CD45RA+ cells excluded. TCRdb's copy holds only in-frame clones and misses some; the assay was immunoSEQ multiplex PCR. Of some 740,000 clones detected, around 92% appear once; the ten largest clones hold approximately 25%. CDR1 is SGHTA and CDR2 is FQGNSA in the germline V gene. Between the trimmed V and J ends, which lost 11 bases and 7 bases, there was a span of 17 bases. The CDR3 is 12 amino acids.

Specimen: naive CD8+ T cells sorted from blood. The gene calls are TRBV7-2 and TRBJ1-1, with D possibly matching TRBD1 (5 bases). The clonotype comes from a man between 25 and 39 years old in good health. CDR3 region: CARQTANLEAFF. CDR3 bases: TGTGCCCGCCAGACAGCCAACCTTGAAGCTTTCTTT.